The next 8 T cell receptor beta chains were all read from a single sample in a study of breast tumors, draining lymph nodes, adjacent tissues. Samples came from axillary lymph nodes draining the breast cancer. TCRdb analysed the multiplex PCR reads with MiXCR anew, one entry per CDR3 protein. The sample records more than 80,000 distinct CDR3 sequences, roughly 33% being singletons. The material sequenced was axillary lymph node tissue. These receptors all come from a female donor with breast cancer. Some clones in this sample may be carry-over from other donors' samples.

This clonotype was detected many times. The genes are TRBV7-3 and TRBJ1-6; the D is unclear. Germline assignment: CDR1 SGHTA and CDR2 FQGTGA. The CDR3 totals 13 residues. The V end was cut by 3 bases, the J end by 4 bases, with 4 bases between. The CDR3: CASSFQYNSPLHF. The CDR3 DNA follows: TGTGCCAGCAGCTTCCAGTATAATTCACCCCTCCACTTT. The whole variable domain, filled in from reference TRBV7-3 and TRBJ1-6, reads GAGVSQTPSNKVTEKGKYVELRCDPISGHTALYWYRQSLGQGPEFLIYFQGTGAADDSGLPNDRFFAVRPEGSVSTLKIQRTERGDSAVYLCASSFQYNSPLHFGNGTRLTVT.

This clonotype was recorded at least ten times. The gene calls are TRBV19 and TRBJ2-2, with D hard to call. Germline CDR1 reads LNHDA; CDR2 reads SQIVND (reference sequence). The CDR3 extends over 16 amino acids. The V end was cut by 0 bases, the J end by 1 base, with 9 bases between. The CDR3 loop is CASSIDGVMNTGELFF. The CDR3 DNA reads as TGTGCCAGTAGTATAGATGGGGTTATGAACACCGGGGAGCTGTTTTTT.

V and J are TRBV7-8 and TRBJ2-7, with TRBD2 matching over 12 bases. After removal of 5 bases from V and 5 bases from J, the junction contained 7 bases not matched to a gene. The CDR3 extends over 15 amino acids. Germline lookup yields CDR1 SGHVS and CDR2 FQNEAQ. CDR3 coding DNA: TGTGCCAGCAGCCACCTAGCGGGGGGGCCCCACGAGCAGTACTTC. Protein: CASSHLAGGPHEQYF.

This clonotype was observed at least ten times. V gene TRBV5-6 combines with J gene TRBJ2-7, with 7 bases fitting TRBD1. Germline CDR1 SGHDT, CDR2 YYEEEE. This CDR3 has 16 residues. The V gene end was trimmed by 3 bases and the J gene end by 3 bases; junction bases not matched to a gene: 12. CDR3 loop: CASSYIQDRSGYEQYF. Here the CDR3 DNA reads TGTGCCAGCAGCTATATCCAGGACAGGAGCGGCTACGAGCAGTACTTC.

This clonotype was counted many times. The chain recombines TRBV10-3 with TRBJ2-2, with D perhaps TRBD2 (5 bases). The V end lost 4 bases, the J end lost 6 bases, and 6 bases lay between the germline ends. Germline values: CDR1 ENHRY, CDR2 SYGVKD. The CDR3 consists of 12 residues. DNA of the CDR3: TGTGCCATCAGTGTGCGGGCCGGGGAGCTGTTTTTT. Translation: CAISVRAGELFF.

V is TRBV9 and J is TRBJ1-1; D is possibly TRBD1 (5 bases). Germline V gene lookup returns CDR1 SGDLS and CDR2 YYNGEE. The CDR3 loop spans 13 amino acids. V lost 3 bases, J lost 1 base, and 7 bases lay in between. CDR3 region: CASSGGGNTEAFF. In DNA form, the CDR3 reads TGTGCCAGCAGCGGGGGGGGGAACACTGAAGCTTTCTTT.

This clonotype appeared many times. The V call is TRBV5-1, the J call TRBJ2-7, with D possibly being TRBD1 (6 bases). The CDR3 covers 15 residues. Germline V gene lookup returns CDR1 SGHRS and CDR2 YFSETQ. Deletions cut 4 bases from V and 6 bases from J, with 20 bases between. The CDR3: CASSIWDTKNSEQYF. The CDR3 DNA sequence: TGCGCCAGCAGCATATGGGACACTAAAAACTCCGAGCAGTACTTC.

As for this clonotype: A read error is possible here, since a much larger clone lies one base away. In DNA form, the CDR3 reads TGTGCCAGCAGCCGACTCAGCATTTTGGGAGATACGCAGTATTTT. Encoded protein: CASSRLSILGDTQYF. The chain joins TRBV27 to TRBJ2-3; unclear D gene. Trimming took off 6 bases at V and 5 bases at J, with 18 bases between the two ends. The CDR3 has 15 residues. Germline lookup yields CDR1 MNHEY and CDR2 SMNVEV (reference sequence).